These 21 T cell receptor beta chains originate from one sample sequenced in a study of tumor and adjacent non-tumor tissue in lung cancer. A modified ARM-PCR protocol with three rounds of nested PCR amplified TCRbeta. TCRdb re-analysed the multiplex PCR reads in MiXCR, keeping a single row per CDR3 protein. The sample has over 35,000 distinct CDR3 sequences, roughly 66% seen once. This sample's RNA came from whole unsorted tissue. This non-tumor lung sample came from over 3 cm beyond the tumor edge. The sequencing input was distant non-tumor lung tissue. The receptors stem from a man aged 45-65 years with non-small cell lung cancer.

This clonotype appeared a few times. The rearrangement joins TRBV5-1 to TRBJ2-1; 8 bases map to TRBD1. The germline CDR1 and CDR2 sequences are SGHRS and YFSETQ. The trim removed 4 bases at V and 4 bases at J, leaving 10 bases unmatched. The CDR3 spans 16 residues. CDR3 coding DNA: TGCGCCAGCAGCGGAACAACAGGGGGATCTTACAATGAGCAGTTCTTC. Its protein product is CASSGTTGGSYNEQFF. The full variable domain, its missing parts supplied by reference TRBV5-1 and TRBJ2-1, is KAGVTQTPRYLIKTRGQQVTLSCSPISGHRSVSWYQQTPGQGLQFLFEYFSETQRNKGNFPGRFSGRQFSNSRSEMNVSTLELGDSALYLCASSGTTGGSYNEQFFGPGTRLTVL.

This clonotype has at least ten counts. V and J are TRBV14 and TRBJ2-5; maybe TRBD1 (6 bases). V gave up 4 bases and J gave up 2 bases, with 11 bases separating them. In germline, CDR1 is SGHDN, CDR2 FVKESK. The CDR3 runs to 14 residues. CDR3 sequence (DNA): TGTGCCAGCAGCCTGAACAGGGCTCAAGAGACCCAGTACTTC. It codes for CASSLNRAQETQYF.

This chain connects TRBV7-8 to TRBJ1-1, with D uncertain. This CDR3 spans 16 amino acids. Per the germline V gene, CDR1 is SGHVS and CDR2 is FQNEAQ. V was shortened by 5 bases and J by 0 bases, with 16 bases between the two germline ends. CDR3: CASSATPMSVNTEAFF. CDR3 nucleotides: TGTGCCAGCAGCGCCACCCCGATGTCGGTGAACACTGAAGCTTTCTTT.

This clonotype was seen repeatedly, ten times or more. The chain combines TRBV5-1 with TRBJ2-5, with D possibly being TRBD2 (5 bases). Germline V gene lookup returns CDR1 SGHRS and CDR2 YFSETQ. The CDR3 has 14 amino acids. Trimming stripped 1 base from V and 4 bases from J, with 11 bases between. For the CDR3, the DNA is TGCGCCAGCAGCTTGTCACCCGGGGTAGAGACCCAGTACTTC. Its protein is CASSLSPGVETQYF.

Remarks on this clonotype: A junction boundary mismatches the germline segment, possibly from a read error. The chain is built from TRBV10-2 and TRBJ1-5, with D unresolved. The germline V gene has CDR1 WSHSY and CDR2 SAAADI. This CDR3 has 12 residues. The CDR3 spells CASSDHPQPQHF. CDR3 DNA sequence: TGTGCCAGCAGTGATCACCCTCAGCCCCAGCATTTT.

The V gene is TRBV6-1, the J gene TRBJ2-7; D is unresolved. Germline CDR1 is MNHNS and CDR2 is SASEGT. The CDR3 totals 12 residues. CDR3: CAISPRSYEKYV. DNA for the CDR3: TGTGCCATCAGTCCCCGATCCTACGAGAAGTACGTC.

A remark on this clonotype: Sequence at one end of the junction differs from germline and may be a read error. The V call is TRBV29-1, the J call TRBJ1-1, with D uncertain. The CDR3 loop spans 12 amino acids. From germline, CDR1 is SQVTM and CDR2 ANQGSEA. The CDR3 spells CSVRQLNTEVFF. The CDR3 DNA is TGCAGCGTTCGGCAGTTGAACACTGAAGTTTTCTTT.

The rearrangement uses TRBV6-1 and TRBJ1-6; no clear D gene. The CDR3 is 14 residues long. V shed 5 bases and J shed 7 bases, with 12 bases lying between them. The germline gives CDR1 MNHNS, CDR2 SASEGT. CDR3 DNA: TGTGCCAGCAGTACGTGTACACCCAATTCACCCCTCCACTTT. This codes for CASSTCTPNSPLHF.

The chain is built from TRBV4-2 and TRBJ2-7; no firm D call. The CDR3 is 13 residues long. Trimming shortened V by 0 bases and J by 9 bases, and 12 bases separated the two germline ends. In germline, CDR1 is LGHNA, CDR2 YNFKEQ. The CDR3 nucleotides read TGTGCCAGCAGCCAAGAGGGTCCCTTCGGGCAGTACTTC. Encoded protein: CASSQEGPFGQYF.

This clonotype occurred once. A much more abundant neighbour one base away suggests this may be a read error. V and J are TRBV20-1 and TRBJ2-7; the match to TRBD1 covers 7 bases. The CDR3 consists of 15 residues. Trimming cost V 5 bases and J 0 bases; bases outside gene matches: 10. CDR1 and CDR2 from the germline V gene are DFQATT and SNEGSKA (reference sequence). This chain's CDR3 is CSAGVPGGFSYEQYF. For the CDR3, the DNA is TGCAGTGCTGGAGTCCCAGGGGGATTCTCCTACGAGCAGTACTTC.

Of note for this clonotype: A read error is likely, as this CDR3 ends without the conserved phenylalanine or tryptophan. The DNA is left out, because the CDR3 cannot be placed on it with certainty; the CDR3 is given as TCRdb lists it. This chain uses TRBV6-5 with TRBJ2-2; the table assigns TRBD1, which was not confirmed against the DNA. The CDR3 numbers 15 amino acids, ends counted. The germline gives CDR1 MNHEY, CDR2 SVGAGI. The CDR3 here is CASNKVRGQAWELFL.

V usage is TRBV10-2 and J usage is TRBJ2-7; the match to TRBD2 covers 8 bases. Germline V gene data show CDR1 as WSHSY and CDR2 as SAAADI. The CDR3 runs 12 residues. V lost 11 bases and J lost 3; bases outside the gene matches: 6. CDR3 sequence (DNA): TGCGCCGCATCGGGGGGGGGCTACGAGCAGTACGTC. This encodes CAASGGGYEQYV.

The sample holds many counts of this clonotype. The V gene is TRBV4-2, the J gene TRBJ2-5, with 7 bases matching TRBD1. The CDR3 is made up of 15 amino acids. Unmatched junction bases numbered 7, after V lost 1 base and J lost 5 bases. The V gene's germline CDR1 is LGHNA and CDR2 YNFKEQ. This CDR3 reads CASSQGTGVGETQYF. In DNA, the CDR3 is TGTGCCAGCAGCCAAGGTACAGGGGTTGGCGAGACCCAGTACTTC.

This clonotype was detected a few times. A much larger clone is a single base away; this may be a read error. The CDR3: CANSEGVVQETQYF. In DNA, the CDR3 is TGTGCCAACAGTGAAGGGGTTGTCCAAGAGACCCAGTACTTC. The V call is TRBV6-1, the J call TRBJ2-5; tentative D call: TRBD1 (5 bases). This CDR3 has 14 residues. Per the germline V gene, CDR1 is MNHNS and CDR2 is SASEGT.

This clonotype was seen only a few times. A read error may explain this, as a much larger clone is one base away. This rearrangement joins TRBV20-1 to TRBJ2-1, with 7 nucleotides matching TRBD2. The ends lost 7 bases at V and 3 bases at J; junction bases unmatched: 9. Germline V gene lookup returns CDR1 DFQATT and CDR2 SNEGSKA (reference sequence). The CDR3 consists of 14 residues. The CDR3 is CSVRAGDNYNEQFF. As DNA, the CDR3 is TGCAGTGTTAGGGCGGGAGATAACTACAATGAGCAGTTCTTC.

This clonotype was recorded at least ten times. The chain combines TRBV7-9 with TRBJ2-1; 7 nucleotides agree with TRBD2. Germline-derived CDR1 and CDR2 are SEHNR and FQNEAQ (reference sequence). The junction had 3 bases not matched to a gene; V was cut back by 2 bases and J by 8 bases. This CDR3 contains 13 residues. CDR3 sequence: CASSLSGEDEQFF. CDR3 coding DNA: TGTGCCAGCAGCTTAAGCGGGGAGGATGAGCAGTTCTTC.

This clonotype was detected many times. The rearrangement links TRBV10-3 to TRBJ2-2, with TRBD1 matching 8 bases. Germline V gene data show CDR1 as ENHRY and CDR2 as SYGVKD. The CDR3 length is 14 residues. V gave up 9 bases and J gave up 2 bases; unmatched junction bases: 5. DNA for the CDR3: TGTGCCATTGGACAGGGTAGTAACACCGGGGAGCTGTTTTTT. Amino acids: CAIGQGSNTGELFF.

The rearrangement uses TRBV20-1 and TRBJ1-5, with a weak D call TRBD1 (5 bases). V was clipped by 2 bases and J by 2 bases, with 7 bases between them. There are 13 residues in the CDR3. The germline gives CDR1 DFQATT, CDR2 SNEGSKA (reference sequence). The CDR3, as DNA: TGCAGTGCTAGATCGGGGGGCAATCAGCCCCAGCATTTT. Amino acids: CSARSGGNQPQHF.

Notes on this clonotype: Lacking the conserved final phenylalanine or tryptophan, this CDR3 likely reflects a read error. The chain has TRBV13 and TRBJ2-3; D not resolved. This CDR3 is built from 13 residues. Germline CDR1 PRHDT, CDR2 FYEKMQ (reference sequence). The CDR3 here is CASSSLLTDAQYL. DNA for the CDR3: TGTGCCAGCAGCAGCCTCCTCACAGATGCGCAGTATCTT.

By proportion, this clonotype is medium-sized. The chain couples TRBV29-1 to TRBJ2-7, with 12 nucleotides matching TRBD1. The CDR3 length is 13 residues. Germline V lookup: CDR1 SQVTM, CDR2 ANQGSEA. V dropped 3 bases and J dropped 6; count of bases not matched to a gene: 3. In DNA form, the CDR3 reads TGCAGCGTTGAGGGGACAGGGGGCCGCGAGCAGTACTTC. Its protein is CSVEGTGGREQYF.

This clonotype was recorded at least ten times. V gene TRBV4-1 combines with J gene TRBJ1-6, with D perhaps TRBD1 (5 bases). Trimming cost V 0 bases and J 8 bases, with 8 bases left between them. This CDR3 is 14 amino acids long. Germline CDR1 is MGHRA and CDR2 is YSYEKL. The CDR3 region has the DNA TGCGCCAGCAGCCAAGATTCGGGGGATTCACCCCTCCACTTT. It encodes CASSQDSGDSPLHF.